This TCR beta chain was sequenced in a study of T-cell memory formation after mild COVID-19. Study-level background: TCR clusters were mostly donor specific.

General study points: The study detected some responding clones in pre-infection memory, suggesting cross-reactive memory joined.

The sample holds many counts of this clonotype. Its antigen is not identified. TCRdb fed the 5' RACE reads into MiXCR, producing one record per CDR3 protein. The repertoire holds a few hundred thousand distinct CDR3 sequences, roughly 15% seen once, with approximately 20% in the top ten. The V and J ends lost 7 bases and 7 bases respectively, with 11 bases between them. Per germline, CDR1 DFQATT and CDR2 SNEGSKA (reference sequence). The CDR3 covers 11 residues. The sequence came from a young man who had mild COVID-19 (a few samples of this study predate the infection). Cell type and time point are not known. The sample consisted of PBMCs or a T cell subset sorted from them (not recorded which). This rearrangement joins TRBV20-1 to TRBJ2-1; D is ambiguous. Here the CDR3 DNA reads TGCAGTGTTTTGACTGGGAATGAGCAGTTCTTC. It translates to CSVLTGNEQFF.